A single sample is the source of the 4 T cell receptor beta chains below, sequenced in a study of CD8 T cells in Susac syndrome. Random hexamers served to reverse transcribe roughly 0.5 to 1 ug RNA. TCRdb fed the immunoSEQ multiplex PCR reads into MiXCR, producing one record per CDR3 protein. The sample consists of about 190,000 distinct CDR3 sequences, 85% to 95% of them appearing once. The sequenced sample was CD4+ T cells from PBMCs. These receptors were collected from a human donor in good health.

The chain links TRBV28 to TRBJ2-3; D ambiguous. V lost 2 bases to trimming and J lost 3 bases, with 12 bases between them. Per the germline V gene, CDR1 is MDHEN and CDR2 is SYDVKM. The CDR3 extends over 15 amino acids. The CDR3: CASSLAAGMTDTQYF. CDR3 coding DNA: TGTGCCAGCAGTTTAGCAGCAGGAATGACAGATACGCAGTATTTT.

The rearrangement links TRBV19 to TRBJ2-6; D not certain. The V end was cut by 7 bases, the J end by 2 bases, with 21 bases between. The CDR3 is 18 amino acids. The germline V gene has CDR1 LNHDA and CDR2 SQIVND (reference sequence). The CDR3 DNA reads as TGTGCCAGTATCAGCGAACGCCCTACTCGAACTGGGGCCAACGTCCTGACTTTC. Translation: CASISERPTRTGANVLTF.

This chain uses TRBV9 with TRBJ2-5; D gene uncertain. CDR1 SGDLS and CDR2 YYNGEE come from the germline V gene. The V and J ends lost 6 bases and 0 bases respectively, with 12 bases between them. The CDR3 has 14 amino acids. Here the CDR3 reads CASTRGAYQETQYF. The CDR3 nucleotides are TGTGCCAGCACCCGTGGCGCGTACCAAGAGACCCAGTACTTC. The entire variable domain, with the rest obtained from reference TRBV9 and TRBJ2-5, is as follows: DSGVTQTPKHLITATGQRVTLRCSPRSGDLSVYWYQQSLDQGLQFLIQYYNGEERAKGNILERFSAQQFPDLHSELNLSSLELGDSALYFCASTRGAYQETQYFGPGTRLLVL.

The V gene is TRBV20-1, the J gene TRBJ2-1; maybe TRBD2 (6 bases). Germline V lookup: CDR1 DFQATT, CDR2 SNEGSKA (reference sequence). The ends were cut back, 5 bases at V and 8 bases at J, with 22 bases in the middle. CDR3 length equals 15 residues. CDR3 nucleotide sequence: TGCAGTGCTCAGTCCGGGAGAAACCTCCGCCATGAGCAGTTCTTC. It specifies CSAQSGRNLRHEQFF.